This T cell receptor beta chain appears in the sequencing data of a study of T cells in localized non-small cell lung cancer. Assay: immunoSEQ multiplex PCR; the TCRdb copy retains only in-frame clones and omits some. The sample carries about 59,000 clones, approximately 93% recorded once. Germline loops: CDR1 SGHDT, CDR2 YYEEEE. V shed 4 bases and J shed 7 bases, with 21 bases lying between them. The length of the CDR3 is 16 residues. The receptor was derived from a man aged 35-69 years with stage I lung adenocarcinoma. The chain couples TRBV5-6 to TRBJ2-1; TRBD2 might be the D (6 bases). The sample was peripheral blood, taken before any cancer treatment. The CDR3 region is CASSAAGTPTANEQFF. CDR3 nucleotides: TGTGCCAGCAGCGCCGCAGGGACTCCAACAGCTAATGAGCAGTTCTTC.